The clone carrying this T cell receptor (beta chain) was detected a few times. Produced via immunoSEQ multiplex PCR; TCRdb's table is partial and in-frame only. Of 100,000 to 150,000 clones listed, 75% to 95% are singletons. This sample was taken from a study of control samples from healthy donors and cancer patients. V lost 6 bases and J 1 base, leaving 9 bases between the germline ends. Germline V gene data show CDR1 as MNHEY and CDR2 as SMNVEV (reference sequence). CDR3 length equals 13 residues. This receptor was obtained from a middle-aged man in good health. V and J are TRBV27 and TRBJ1-1; D remains ambiguous. The specimen was blood. CDR3 loop: CASRQDANTEAFF. CDR3 bases: TGTGCCAGCAGGCAAGACGCGAACACTGAAGCTTTCTTT.